The clone carrying this TCR beta chain was recorded many times. The CDR3 totals 14 residues. V was trimmed by 6 bases and J by 5 bases, leaving 16 bases between them. The germline V gene has CDR1 MNHNS and CDR2 SASEGT. Specified time point: newly diagnosed GD, antithyroid drugs for less than 3 months. Extracted RNA from PBMCs served as the source of the TCR library. The data originate from a study of regulatory T cells in long-lasting Graves disease. Arm-PCR of CDR3 regions and iRepertoire HTBI primers were the basis on which TCR beta libraries were built. TCRdb re-called the multiplex PCR reads through MiXCR, storing one row per CDR3 protein. The sample has 500,000 to 700,000 distinct CDR3 sequences; around 15% are singletons. The sample was also reused in another study, on T cells in Graves' hyperthyroidism and ophthalmopathy. In that study: Blood samples included most of the expanded thyroid clonotypes exceeding 0.001.

The receptor comes from a woman aged 25 to 39 with Graves disease. The rearrangement joins TRBV6-1 to TRBJ2-5; no clear D gene. The material sequenced was peripheral blood mononuclear cells (PBMCs), taken at new diagnosis, from a patient treated with antithyroid drugs. CDR3 DNA: TGTGCCAGCAGACTGGACCCGGCGCTGGAGACCCAGTACTTC. Protein sequence: CASRLDPALETQYF.